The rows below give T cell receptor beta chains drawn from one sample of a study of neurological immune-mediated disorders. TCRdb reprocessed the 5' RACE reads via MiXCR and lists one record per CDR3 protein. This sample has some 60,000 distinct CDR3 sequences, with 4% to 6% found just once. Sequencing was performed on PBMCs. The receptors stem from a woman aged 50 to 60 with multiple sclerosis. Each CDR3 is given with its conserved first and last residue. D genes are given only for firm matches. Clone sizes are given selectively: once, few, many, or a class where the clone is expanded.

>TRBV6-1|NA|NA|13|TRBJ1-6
CASRRDILSPLNF
TGTGCCAGCAGGCGGGACATCTTGTCACCCCTCAACTTT
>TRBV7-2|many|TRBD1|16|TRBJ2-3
CASSLVETGATDTQYF
TGTGCCAGCAGCTTAGTGGAGACAGGGGCCACAGATACGCAGTATTTT
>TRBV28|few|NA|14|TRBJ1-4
CASSPPRRGEKLFF
TGTGCCAGCAGTCCCCCGAGAAGGGGTGAAAAACTGTTTTTT
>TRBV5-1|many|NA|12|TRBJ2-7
CASSLQHGEQYF
TGCGCCAGCAGCTTGCAACACGGCGAGCAGTACTTC
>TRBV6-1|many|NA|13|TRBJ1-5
CASSGTINQPQHF
TGTGCCAGCAGTGGGACAATCAATCAGCCCCAGCATTTT
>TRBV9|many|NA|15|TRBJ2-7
CASSVAEHHSYEQYF
TGTGCCAGCAGCGTAGCGGAGCACCACTCCTACGAGCAGTACTTC
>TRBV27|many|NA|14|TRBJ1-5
CASRTQGGNQPQHF
TGTGCCAGCAGAACACAGGGTGGCAATCAGCCCCAGCATTTT
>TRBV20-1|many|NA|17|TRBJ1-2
CSARILGLAGGHYGYTF
TGCAGTGCCAGAATTTTGGGCCTCGCGGGGGGCCACTATGGCTACACCTTC
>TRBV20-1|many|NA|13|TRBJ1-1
CSARDRTDTEAFF
TGCAGTGCTAGAGACCGGACGGACACTGAAGCTTTCTTT
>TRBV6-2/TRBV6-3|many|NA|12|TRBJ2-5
CASSYLRATQYF
TGTGCCAGCAGTTATTTGAGGGCGACCCAGTACTTC
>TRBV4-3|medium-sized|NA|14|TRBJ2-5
CASSQGGSQETQYF
TGCGCCAGCAGCCAAGGGGGGTCTCAAGAGACCCAGTACTTC
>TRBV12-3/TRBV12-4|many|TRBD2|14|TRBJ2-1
CASRKSGGTHEQFF
TGTGCCAGCAGGAAAAGCGGGGGGACCCATGAGCAGTTCTTC
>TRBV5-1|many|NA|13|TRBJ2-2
CASSLGLPGELFF
TGCGCCAGCAGCTTGGGACTCCCCGGGGAGCTGTTTTTT
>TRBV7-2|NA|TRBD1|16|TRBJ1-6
CASSGSRGLRNSPLHF
TGTGCCAGCAGCGGAAGCAGGGGGCTGAGGAATTCACCCCTCCACTTT
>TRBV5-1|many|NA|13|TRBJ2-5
CASRGNSQETQYF
TGCGCCAGCAGAGGGAACAGTCAAGAGACCCAGTACTTC
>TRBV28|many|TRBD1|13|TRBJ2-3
CASTRQGTDTQYF
TGTGCCAGCACCAGACAGGGAACAGATACGCAGTATTTT
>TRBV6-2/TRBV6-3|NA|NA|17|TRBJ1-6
CASSIGPPGHYNSPLNF
TGTGCCAGCAGTATTGGTCCTCCGGGACACTATAATTCACCCCTCAACTTT
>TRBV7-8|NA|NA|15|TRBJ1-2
CASSPTRVHQEGYTF
TGTGCCAGTAGCCCCACGAGGGTCCACCAGGAAGGCTACACCTTC
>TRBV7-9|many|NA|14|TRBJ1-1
CASSLRGQNTEAFF
TGTGCCAGCAGCTTACGGGGACAGAACACTGAAGCTTTCTTT
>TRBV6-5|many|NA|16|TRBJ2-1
CASSYPRDQGGHEQFF
TGTGCCAGCAGTTACCCCCGGGACCAAGGAGGTCATGAGCAGTTCTTC
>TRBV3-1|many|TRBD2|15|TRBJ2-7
CASSQGLGEGYEQYF
TGTGCCAGCAGCCAAGGTCTAGGGGAGGGCTACGAGCAGTACTTC
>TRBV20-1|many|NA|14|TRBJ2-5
CSVFGSNTGETQYF
TGCAGTGTATTCGGGTCCAATACGGGGGAGACCCAGTACTTC
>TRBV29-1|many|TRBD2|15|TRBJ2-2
CSVSAGGIRSGELFF
TGCAGCGTGTCCGCCGGGGGGATTCGATCCGGGGAGCTGTTTTTT
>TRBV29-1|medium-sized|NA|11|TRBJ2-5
CSVGHSETQYF
TGCAGCGTTGGGCATTCAGAGACCCAGTACTTC
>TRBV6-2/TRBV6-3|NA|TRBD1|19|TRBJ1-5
CASSYPRTGATWVNQPQHF
TGTGCCAGCAGTTACCCCCGGACAGGGGCGACCTGGGTCAATCAGCCCCAGCATTTT
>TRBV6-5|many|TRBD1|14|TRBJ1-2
CASRPPTGLKDYTF
TGTGCCAGCAGACCACCGACAGGGCTTAAGGACTACACCTTC
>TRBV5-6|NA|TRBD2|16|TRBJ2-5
CASSHFSGGPEETQYF
TGTGCCAGCAGCCACTTTAGCGGGGGCCCGGAGGAGACCCAGTACTTC
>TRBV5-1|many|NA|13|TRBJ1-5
CASRYDSNQPQHF
TGCGCCAGCAGATACGATAGCAATCAGCCCCAGCATTTT